These 23 T cell receptor beta chains originate from one sample sequenced in a study of cytomegalovirus exposure and HLA in healthy donors. Here immunoSEQ multiplex PCR was the method, and the copy in TCRdb shows in-frame clones only, minus some. The sample contains some 260,000 clones, roughly 88% of which appear only once. Input material: PBMCs. These receptors were taken from a woman in her twenties or thirties in good health and CMV-seronegative.

This chain uses TRBV15 with TRBJ1-5; 7 bases agree with TRBD1. Losses at the gene ends were 5 bases for V and 2 bases for J; bases not matched to a gene: 9. CDR1 and CDR2 from the germline V gene are LNHNV and YYDKDF (reference sequence). This CDR3 has 16 residues. The CDR3 nucleotides read TGTGCCACCAGCGCACAACAGGGGTCGGGCAATCAGCCCCAGCATTTT. As protein: CATSAQQGSGNQPQHF.

This clone is labeled as medium-sized (0.01 to 0.1%). The chain has TRBV6-1 and TRBJ2-7; 7 nucleotides agree with TRBD1. V was clipped by 4 bases and J by 2 bases; unmatched bases: 5. CDR1 and CDR2 from the germline V gene are MNHNS and SASEGT. This CDR3 is built from 14 residues. The CDR3 DNA follows: TGTGCCAGCAGTGCAGGACAGGAGGCCTACGAGCAGTACTTC. Its protein product is CASSAGQEAYEQYF.

The genes are TRBV28 and TRBJ2-2, with 11 bases identical to TRBD2. This CDR3 is built from 15 residues. CDR1 and CDR2 from the germline V gene are MDHEN and SYDVKM. J gave up 5 bases and V 3 bases, and 2 bases lay outside the gene matches. CDR3 coding DNA: TGTGCCAGCAGTTTCAGGACTAGCGGGACCGGGGAGCTGTTTTTT. This codes for CASSFRTSGTGELFF. The variable domain in full, completed from reference TRBV28 and TRBJ2-2, reads DVKVTQSSRYLVKRTGEKVFLECVQDMDHENMFWYRQDPGLGLRLIYFSYDVKMKEKGDIPEGYSVSREKKERFSLILESASTNQTSMYLCASSFRTSGTGELFFGEGSRLTVL.

This rearrangement joins TRBV27 to TRBJ2-5; D gene unclear. The CDR3 is 14 amino acids. Germline assignment: CDR1 MNHEY and CDR2 SMNVEV (reference sequence). V gave up 2 bases and J gave up 5 bases, with 12 bases separating them. The CDR3 loop reads CASSLAAPVETQYF. CDR3 DNA: TGTGCCAGCAGTTTAGCGGCTCCAGTGGAGACCCAGTACTTC.

This sequence joins TRBV14 and TRBJ2-7, with 8 bases identical to TRBD1. Germline V lookup: CDR1 SGHDN, CDR2 FVKESK. V lost 1 base and J lost 4; bases outside the gene matches: 6. The CDR3 loop spans 15 amino acids. CDR3 DNA: TGTGCCAGCAGCCAAGCCCGGGACAGGAGATACGAGCAGTACTTC. Amino acid sequence: CASSQARDRRYEQYF.

This clone appeared a few times. One junction end disagrees with the germline gene, perhaps due to a read error. The chain links TRBV4-1 to TRBJ2-1; 10 bases fit TRBD2. Germline V gives CDR1 MGHRA, CDR2 YSYEKL. This CDR3 spans 14 amino acids. In nucleotides, the CDR3 is TGCGCCAGCAGCCAAGAGGACCCAGCGGGAGGGCCGATCTTC. Protein: CASSQEDPAGGPIF.

The chain is built from TRBV10-2 and TRBJ1-5; D unclear. The CDR3 runs 12 residues. Germline values: CDR1 WSHSY, CDR2 SAAADI. With 8 bases removed from V and 3 bases from J, the gap between germline ends came to 8 bases. In DNA, the CDR3 is TGCGCCAGCTCTCGACCCAATCAGCCCCAGCATTTT. Translating it yields CASSRPNQPQHF.

The chain couples TRBV27 to TRBJ2-3; TRBD2 matches 14 bases. The CDR3 covers 18 residues. CDR1 and CDR2 (germline): MNHEY, SMNVEV (reference sequence). The J segment lost 4 bases and the V segment lost 3 bases, leaving 9 bases of the junction unmatched. The CDR3 region is CASSFGLAGGWVADTQYF. Here the CDR3 DNA reads TGTGCCAGCAGTTTCGGACTAGCGGGAGGTTGGGTTGCAGATACGCAGTATTTT.

The chain uses TRBV5-1 and TRBJ1-1, with TRBD1 as a possible D gene (5 bases). The germline V gene encodes CDR1 SGHRS and CDR2 YFSETQ. V dropped 6 bases and J dropped 4 bases, with 25 bases sitting between them. This CDR3 is 17 amino acids long. The CDR3 coding sequence is TGCGCCAGCACCAACCGAAAGACCGGGACCCCAGGCACTGAAGCTTTCTTT. It codes for CASTNRKTGTPGTEAFF.

The chain combines TRBV5-1 with TRBJ2-7, with 15 positions matching TRBD2. This CDR3 is built from 17 residues. CDR1 and CDR2 from the germline V gene are SGHRS and YFSETQ. The V gene end was trimmed by 4 bases and the J gene end by 1 base; junction bases not matched to a gene: 6. The CDR3 DNA reads TGCGCCAGCAGCGAAGGACTAGCGGGAGGGTGGTCCTACGAGCAGTACTTC. It yields the protein CASSEGLAGGWSYEQYF.

The chain has TRBV2 and TRBJ2-5; TRBD2 is a possible D gene (7 bases). Germline CDR1 SNHLY, CDR2 FYNNEI. The CDR3 is made up of 17 amino acids. The germline V and J ends were trimmed by 6 bases and 0 bases, with 20 bases remaining between them. The CDR3 coding sequence is TGTGCCAGCAGCGTCAACGGGGGGCTTAAGTACCAAGAGACCCAGTACTTC. Its translation: CASSVNGGLKYQETQYF.

The gene calls are TRBV4-3 and TRBJ2-2; possibly TRBD2 for D (6 bases). CDR1 LGHNA and CDR2 YSLEER come from the germline V gene. The V end lost 3 bases, the J end lost 5 bases, and 16 bases lay between the germline ends. The length of the CDR3 is 16 residues. The CDR3: CASSQGGNTVTGELFF. CDR3 sequence (DNA): TGCGCCAGCAGCCAGGGGGGTAATACGGTTACCGGGGAGCTGTTTTTT.

This clone was counted a single time. The V call is TRBV2, the J call TRBJ2-1; 7 bases fit TRBD1. The CDR3 consists of 17 residues. Trimming at V came to 4 bases and at J to 6 bases, leaving 15 bases not matched to a gene. The germline V gene has CDR1 SNHLY and CDR2 FYNNEI. CDR3 protein: CASSGLLGGDFGNEQFF. The DNA of the CDR3 is TGTGCCAGCAGTGGTTTATTAGGGGGCGATTTCGGCAATGAGCAGTTCTTC. Based on the CDR3 plus reference TRBV2 and TRBJ2-1, the full variable domain is EPEVTQTPSHQVTQMGQEVILRCVPISNHLYFYWYRQILGQKVEFLVSFYNNEISEKSEIFDDQFSVERPDGSNFTLKIRSTKLEDSAMYFCASSGLLGGDFGNEQFFGPGTRLTVL.

DNA of the CDR3: TGTGCCAGCAGTTACTCGATGTCATCTGAAGCTTTCTTT. This codes for CASSYSMSSEAFF. The V call is TRBV6-5, the J call TRBJ1-1, with D uncertain. The V and J ends lost 0 bases and 6 bases respectively, with 8 bases between them. Germline CDR1 and CDR2: MNHEY and SVGAGI. This CDR3 has 13 amino acids.

The gene calls are TRBV27 and TRBJ2-7; D unresolved. V lost 5 bases and J 0 bases, leaving 14 bases between the germline ends. The CDR3 covers 15 residues. The germline V gene has CDR1 MNHEY and CDR2 SMNVEV (reference sequence). The CDR3 DNA sequence: TGTGCCAGCAGTCCGACCCCAACCGGCTCCTACGAGCAGTACTTC. This translates into CASSPTPTGSYEQYF.

CDR3 region: CASRRDENIQYF. The CDR3 DNA reads as TGTGCCAGCAGGAGGGACGAAAACATTCAGTACTTC. This chain uses TRBV6-1 with TRBJ2-4; TRBD1 or TRBD2 may be the D gene (5 bases each). V gave up 6 bases and J gave up 5 bases, with 8 bases separating them. The CDR3 runs to 12 residues. Germline V gives CDR1 MNHNS, CDR2 SASEGT.

This clone was counted between two and nine times. This chain joins TRBV25-1 and TRBJ2-7, with TRBD2 identical over 7 bases. Germline V CDR1 and CDR2: MGHDK, SYGVNS. The CDR3 totals 18 residues. V was pared by 1 base and J by 0 bases, with 12 bases of the junction left unmatched. CDR3 DNA: TGTGCCAGCAGTGAATCAGGGTATAGGAGCGGGACCTCCTACGAGCAGTACTTC. The encoded protein is CASSESGYRSGTSYEQYF.

The chain couples TRBV19 to TRBJ1-4; D uncertain. CDR3 size: 13 residues. Trimming took off 5 bases at V and 7 bases at J, with 11 bases between the two ends. The germline V gene encodes CDR1 LNHDA and CDR2 SQIVND (reference sequence). The CDR3, as DNA: TGTGCCAGTAGTTGGAGTGAGGGTGAAAAACTGTTTTTT. It codes for CASSWSEGEKLFF.

This chain joins TRBV4-3 and TRBJ2-1; TRBD2 might be the D (5 bases). CDR3 length: 19 residues. Germline CDR1 is LGHNA and CDR2 is YSLEER. With 0 bases removed from V and 0 bases from J, the gap between germline ends came to 18 bases. The CDR3 spells CASSQDKPPDYPSYNEQFF. DNA of the CDR3: TGCGCCAGCAGCCAAGATAAACCCCCCGACTACCCCTCCTACAATGAGCAGTTCTTC.

The chain recombines TRBV6-5 with TRBJ1-5; 8 bases line up with TRBD1. The CDR3 totals 13 residues. Germline V lookup: CDR1 MNHEY, CDR2 SVGAGI. Trimming took 6 bases from V and 5 from J; bases not matched to a gene: 3. This CDR3 reads CASSGQGDQPQHF. CDR3 nucleotides: TGTGCCAGCAGCGGACAGGGTGATCAGCCCCAGCATTTT.

The chain carries TRBV6-6 and TRBJ1-1; tentative D call: TRBD1 (6 bases). With 6 bases removed from V and 1 base from J, the gap between germline ends came to 15 bases. This CDR3 region has 15 residues. Germline V gene data show CDR1 as MNHNY and CDR2 as SVGAGI (reference sequence). CDR3 region: CASSFDGQQNTEAFF. CDR3 sequence (DNA): TGTGCCAGCAGCTTCGACGGACAGCAGAACACTGAAGCTTTCTTT.

This sequence joins TRBV4-1 and TRBJ2-7; 9 nucleotides line up with TRBD1. Germline trimming cut 6 bases from V and 2 bases from J; bases unmatched to any gene: 8. Germline CDR1 MGHRA, CDR2 YSYEKL. This CDR3 is 15 amino acids long. CDR3 nucleotides: TGCGCCAGCAGACAAACCGGGACAGGGACCTACGAGCAGTACTTC. It encodes CASRQTGTGTYEQYF.

In its sample, this clone was seen once. V usage is TRBV7-6 and J usage is TRBJ2-7; D might be TRBD2 (6 bases). CDR1 is SGHVS, CDR2 FNYEAQ, per germline. This CDR3 contains 15 residues. V was pared by 5 bases and J by 3 bases, with 17 bases between. The CDR3 loop reads CASSPVTGVSYEQYF. CDR3 sequence (DNA): TGTGCCAGCAGCCCCGTTACGGGGGTCAGCTACGAGCAGTACTTC.